The clone carrying this TCR beta chain occurred a few times. The junction shows a germline mismatch at one end, possibly a read error. The sample belongs to a study of blood T cells in healthy people across ages. It was with a sample-barcoded 5' primer and a J-beta primer mix that a second PCR of roughly 7 to 12 cycles was run. Samples each returned at least 3 million CDR3-containing paired-end reads. TCRdb re-called the 5' RACE reads with MiXCR, one entry per CDR3 protein. The sample lists about 680,000 distinct CDR3 sequences; approximately 49% were seen once. CDR1 and CDR2 from the germline V gene are MNHEY and SMNVEV (reference sequence). This CDR3 is built from 17 residues.

This chain links TRBV27 with TRBJ2-1, with TRBD1 matching 7 bases. What was sequenced was blood. The source is a woman in her sixties in good health. The DNA for the CDR3 is TGCACCAGCAGTTCACCGTTTCCGGGACAGAAATACAATGAGCAGTTCTTC. It codes for CTSSSPFPGQKYNEQFF.